The entry below gives a single T cell receptor beta chain sequence along with its context. Its specificity is unknown. One end of the junction varies from germline; a read error may be responsible. This entry is derived from a study of cytomegalovirus exposure and HLA in healthy donors. The study's findings and limits: Prior analysis indicated that the majority of TCR beta V segments exhibited productivity approximately 90% or approximately 30% of the time.

Donors had nominal health at sampling but likely had unrecorded immune exposures. Amplification used 60 Vbeta primers and 13 Jbeta primers. The repertoire was sequenced with immunoSEQ multiplex PCR; TCRdb's copy has only in-frame clones and lacks some. Its listing shows over 75,000 clones. The CDR3 spans 11 residues. Germline values: CDR1 MNHNS, CDR2 SASEGT. This TCR was sampled from a man between 45 and 60 years old in good health and CMV-seronegative. The V gene is TRBV6-1, the J gene TRBJ2-7, with 8 bases matching TRBD1. Material for sequencing was PBMCs. CDR3 DNA sequence: TGTGCCAGCAGTGAACCGGACAGGGACGTCTTC. Amino acid sequence: CASSEPDRDVF.